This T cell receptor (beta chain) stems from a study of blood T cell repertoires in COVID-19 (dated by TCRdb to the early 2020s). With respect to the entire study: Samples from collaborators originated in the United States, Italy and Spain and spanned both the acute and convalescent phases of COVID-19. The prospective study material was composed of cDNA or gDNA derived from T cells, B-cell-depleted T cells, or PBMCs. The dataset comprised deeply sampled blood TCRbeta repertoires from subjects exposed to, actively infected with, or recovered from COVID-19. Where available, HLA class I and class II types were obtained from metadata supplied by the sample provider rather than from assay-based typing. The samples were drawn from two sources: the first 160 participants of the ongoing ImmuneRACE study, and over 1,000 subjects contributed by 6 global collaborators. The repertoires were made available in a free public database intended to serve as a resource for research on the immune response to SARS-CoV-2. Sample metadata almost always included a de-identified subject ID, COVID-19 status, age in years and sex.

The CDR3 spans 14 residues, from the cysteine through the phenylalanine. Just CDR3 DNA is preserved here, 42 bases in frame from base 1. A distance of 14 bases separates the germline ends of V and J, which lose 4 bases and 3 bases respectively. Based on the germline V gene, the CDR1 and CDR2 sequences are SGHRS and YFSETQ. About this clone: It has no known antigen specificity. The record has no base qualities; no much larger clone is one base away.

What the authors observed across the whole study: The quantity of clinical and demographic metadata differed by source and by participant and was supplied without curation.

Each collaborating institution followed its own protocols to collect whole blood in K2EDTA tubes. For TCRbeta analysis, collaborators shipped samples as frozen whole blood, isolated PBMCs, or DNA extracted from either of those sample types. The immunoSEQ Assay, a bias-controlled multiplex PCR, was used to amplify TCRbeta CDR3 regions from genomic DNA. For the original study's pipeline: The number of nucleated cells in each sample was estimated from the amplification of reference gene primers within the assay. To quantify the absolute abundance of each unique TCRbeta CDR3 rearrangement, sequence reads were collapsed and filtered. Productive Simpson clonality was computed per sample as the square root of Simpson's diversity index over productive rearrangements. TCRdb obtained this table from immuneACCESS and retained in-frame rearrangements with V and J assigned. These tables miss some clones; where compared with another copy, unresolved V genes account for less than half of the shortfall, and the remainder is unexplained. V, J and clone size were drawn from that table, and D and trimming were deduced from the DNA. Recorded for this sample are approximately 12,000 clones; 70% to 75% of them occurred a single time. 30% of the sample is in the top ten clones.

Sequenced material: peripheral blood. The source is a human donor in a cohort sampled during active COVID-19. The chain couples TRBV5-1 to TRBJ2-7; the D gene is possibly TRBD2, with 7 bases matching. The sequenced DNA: TGCGCCAGCAGCGTGGGACTACAGGGCTACGAGCAGTACTTC. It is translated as CASSVGLQGYEQYF.